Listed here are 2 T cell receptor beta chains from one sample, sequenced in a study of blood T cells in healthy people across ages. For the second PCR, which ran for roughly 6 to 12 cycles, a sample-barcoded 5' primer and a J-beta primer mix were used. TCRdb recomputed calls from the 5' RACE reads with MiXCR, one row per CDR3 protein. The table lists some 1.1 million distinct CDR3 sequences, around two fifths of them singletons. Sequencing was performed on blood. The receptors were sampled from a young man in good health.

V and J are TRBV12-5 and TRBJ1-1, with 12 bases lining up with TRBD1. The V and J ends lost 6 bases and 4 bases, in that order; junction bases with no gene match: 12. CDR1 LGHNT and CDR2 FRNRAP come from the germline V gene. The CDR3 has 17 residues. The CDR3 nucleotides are TGTGCTAGTGGACACCCCCGGGACAGGGGGCTCTTCACTGAAGCTTTCTTT. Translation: CASGHPRDRGLFTEAFF. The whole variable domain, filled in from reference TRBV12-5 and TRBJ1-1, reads DARVTQTPRHKVTEMGQEVTMRCQPILGHNTVFWYRQTMMQGLELLAYFRNRAPLDDSGMPKDRFSAEMPDATLATLKIQPSEPRDSAVYFCASGHPRDRGLFTEAFFGQGTRLTVV.

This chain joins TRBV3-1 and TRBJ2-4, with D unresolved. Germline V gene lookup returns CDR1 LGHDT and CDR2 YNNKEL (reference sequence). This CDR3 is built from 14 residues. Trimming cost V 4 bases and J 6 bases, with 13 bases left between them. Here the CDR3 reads CASSPPGVLNIQYF. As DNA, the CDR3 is TGTGCCAGCAGCCCTCCTGGGGTCCTAAACATTCAGTACTTC.